The source of this T cell receptor beta chain is a study of metastatic and nonmetastatic thyroid tumors (dated by TCRdb to 2018 to 2020). At the level of the whole study: For patients with malignant and with benign thyroid disease, the researchers compared repertoires between peripheral blood samples and tumor or nodule tissue samples.

Before undergoing thyroid surgery, none of the patients had been given any kind of treatment. Patient clinical samples collected from about 2012 to 2018 were retrospectively analysed using T-cell receptor beta sequencing. The library came from PCR. The listed sequencing device is Illumina HiSeq 4000. High-throughput sequencing was used to profile the TCR beta-chain CDR3 region of each patient. Under the source paper's analysis protocol: A classifier to discriminate distant-metastatic papillary thyroid cancer patients was built from CDR3 differences across clinicopathological groups. The Shannon index was used to assess repertoire diversity, and the Morisita-Horn index was used to assess tumor-blood repertoire similarity. TCRdb reprocessing: public reads trimmed at Q25 with fastp, clones called with MiXCR, in-frame beta chains kept. The V and J calls and clone size come from TCRdb's table, not from the authors' own analysis. Across this sample there are about 16,000 clones, with approximately 28% seen only once. The ten most abundant clones make up less than 20% of the sample.

This clone was found many times. What antigen it recognizes has not been identified. No qualities accompany the bases; no much larger clone lies one base away. The full study reports these points: TCR beta diversity was reported as significantly higher in malignant tumors than in benign nodules, in both blood and tumor samples.

For CDR1 and CDR2, the germline V gene lists SGHTA and FQGNSA. The CDR3 measures 11 amino acids from cysteine to phenylalanine. Left in the record is the CDR3 DNA by itself, 33 bases read in frame from the first base. V was cut back by 2 bases and J by 10 bases, leaving a gap of 3 bases between them. The chain is made from TRBV7-2 and TRBJ1-6; a confident D gene designation cannot be given. Material for sequencing was tumor tissue. The clonotype comes from a female donor with papillary thyroid cancer or a benign thyroid nodule (not recorded which). Some clones in this sample may be carry-over from other donors' samples. The bases read TGTGCCAGCAGCTTAACGTCACCCCTCCACTTT. It specifies CASSLTSPLHF. Extended through the reference TRBV7-2 and TRBJ1-6 proteins, this CDR3 yields the full variable domain: GAGVSQSPSNKVTEKGKDVELRCDPISGHTALYWYRQSLGQGLEFLIYFQGNSAPDKSGLPSDRFSAERTGGSVSTLTIQRTQQEDSAVYLCASSLTSPLHFGNGTRLTVT.